This section outlines one TCR beta chain sequence together with its context. Its matching antigen is unknown. Profiling relied on immunoSEQ multiplex PCR, and the TCRdb table lists in-frame clones only, not all of them. The sample records about 120,000 clones, about 86% being singletons. The data were taken from a study of T cell responses to AZD1222 COVID-19 vaccine. Study as a whole: Pooled samples include second doses given at about 4 or 12 weeks. General study points: The donor cohort was predominantly white British with a female majority, and clonal diversity may have been underestimated.

The germline V and J ends were trimmed by 5 bases and 2 bases, with 18 bases remaining between them. The CDR3 is 16 residues long. CDR1 is SNHLY, CDR2 FYNNEI, per germline. V gene TRBV2 combines with J gene TRBJ1-1; TRBD1 is a possible D gene (6 bases). The source is an adult in good health. The source material was peripheral blood, sampled on day 0 of AZD1222 vaccination. CDR3 loop: CASSWQGGGYNTEAFF. CDR3 DNA sequence: TGTGCCAGCAGTTGGCAGGGAGGGGGGTACAACACTGAAGCTTTCTTT.